This paragraph reports one T cell receptor beta chain. These data belong to a study of blood T cells in healthy people across ages. Germline V gene data show CDR1 as PRHDT and CDR2 as FYEKMQ (reference sequence). The CDR3 extends over 11 amino acids. The V end was cut by 0 bases, the J end by 9 bases, with 5 bases between. Primed by a sample-barcoded 5' primer and a J-beta primer mix, a second PCR proceeded for roughly 6 to 12 cycles. Via MiXCR, TCRdb re-called the 5' RACE reads, giving one row per CDR3 protein. Among hundreds of thousands of distinct CDR3 sequences listed, roughly 52% were seen once.

The chain couples TRBV13 to TRBJ1-1; no definite D call. Sequenced: blood. This TCR was sampled from a young man in good health. As DNA, the CDR3 is TGTGCCAGCAGCTTAGGCAGGAAAGCTTTCTTT. Translated: CASSLGRKAFF.